This T cell receptor (beta chain) originates from a study of shared clonotypes between healthy human individuals. CDR1 is MDHEN, CDR2 SYDVKM, per germline. V was clipped by 5 bases and J by 0 bases, with 14 bases between them. This CDR3 is built from 15 residues. The table came from immunoSEQ multiplex PCR; TCRdb's copy has only in-frame clones and leaves some out. The data hold around 1.1 million clones, with roughly 74% observed a single time. General observations from the study: Against clonotypes common to all four donors, non-shared ones had lower generation probabilities.

Comment on this clone: Its antigen is unknown.

The origin of this receptor is a man aged 18 to 30 in good health. Some clones in this sample may be carry-over from other donors' samples. The J gene is TRBJ2-7, the V gene TRBV28, with D possibly being TRBD2 (5 bases). Sequences were obtained from memory CD4+ T cells from PBMCs. The subset is: CD45RA-negative fraction. The CDR3 protein is CASSPSRGASYEQYF. CDR3 sequence (DNA): TGTGCCAGCAGTCCTTCCCGGGGAGCCTCCTACGAGCAGTACTTC.